These T cell receptor beta chains were read from a single sample in a study of T cells after yellow fever vaccination. TCRdb re-called the 5' RACE reads through MiXCR, storing one row per CDR3 protein. This sample carries a few hundred thousand distinct CDR3 sequences, approximately 4% of them seen once, and the ten largest clones take roughly 24%. Material: PBMCs, obtained 5 days after the yellow fever booster vaccination. The receptors were gathered from a man in his late teens or twenties who received the YFV17D yellow fever vaccine. CDR3s include the opening cysteine and the closing phenylalanine or tryptophan. Fields, in order: J gene, D gene, V gene, clone size, CDR3 DNA, CDR3 protein. A D gene is named only where the DNA matches it firmly. Some rows mark clone size as missing; the rest say once, few, many or name a class of expanded clone.

TRBJ2-7	TRBD2	TRBV19	many	TGTGCCAGTAGTATATCAGCGGGGGGACGAAGCTCCTACGAGCAGTACTTC	CASSISAGGRSSYEQYF
TRBJ2-3	TRBD1	TRBV13	-	TGTGCCAGCAGCTTACGGGGGCAGGACAGGGCCACAGATACGCAGTATTTT	CASSLRGQDRATDTQYF
TRBJ2-3	-	TRBV4-3	-	TGCGCCAGCAGCCAAGATTCCGGGTATAGCACAGATACGCAGTATTTT	CASSQDSGYSTDTQYF
TRBJ2-7	TRBD2	TRBV27	-	TGTGCCAGCAGCCCATCCCGGGGGGACTACTCCTACGAGCAGTACTTC	CASSPSRGDYSYEQYF
TRBJ2-1	TRBD2	TRBV4-3	few	TGCGCCAGCAGCTCGACTAGCGGGGGGGCCTACAATGAGCAGTTCTTC	CASSSTSGGAYNEQFF
TRBJ2-5	-	TRBV7-2	few	TGTGCCAGCAGCTTATCTGCAGGGGCCGGAGAGACCCAGTACTTC	CASSLSAGAGETQYF
TRBJ2-1	-	TRBV29-1	few	TGCAGCGACGCGCGGGGTACCTCCTACAATGAGCAGTTCTTC	CSDARGTSYNEQFF
TRBJ2-7	-	TRBV4-1	many	TGCGCCAGCAGCCAAGGAGAAGTTGCCAACTCCTACGAGCAGTACTTC	CASSQGEVANSYEQYF
TRBJ2-1	TRBD2	TRBV4-1	many	TGCGCCAGCAGCCAAGATCACCCAGCTAGCGGGGCTCCTAAGGAGTTCTTC	CASSQDHPASGAPKEFF
TRBJ1-2	TRBD1	TRBV18	few	TGTGCCAGCTCACGACAGGGGGGAGATGGCTACACCTTC	CASSRQGGDGYTF
TRBJ2-7	TRBD2	TRBV28	few	TGTGCCAGCAACCCGCCAGGAAGCGGGGTCTACGAGCAGTACTTC	CASNPPGSGVYEQYF
TRBJ2-3	-	TRBV7-9	-	TGTGCCAGCGAACAGGGGGGGGATACGCAGTATTTT	CASEQGGDTQYF
TRBJ1-6	-	TRBV19	few	TGTGCCAGTAGCAAGTACAGGGTTATAGATTCACCCCTCCACTTT	CASSKYRVIDSPLHF
TRBJ2-2	-	TRBV5-5	many	TGTGCCAGCAGCAGGGACCTCACCGGGGAGCTGTTTTTT	CASSRDLTGELFF
TRBJ2-4	TRBD1	TRBV7-2	many	TGTGCCAGCAGCTACGGACAGGGTGGATCCAAAAACATTCAGTACTTC	CASSYGQGGSKNIQYF
TRBJ2-1	-	TRBV19	-	TGTGCCAGTAGTATAGATCGCGGGAATGAGCAGTTCTTC	CASSIDRGNEQFF
TRBJ2-5	-	TRBV5-8	-	TGTGCCAGCACCCGGAACCCCAACCAAGAGACCCAGTACTTC	CASTRNPNQETQYF
TRBJ2-6	-	TRBV12-3/TRBV12-4	-	TGTGCCAGCAGTCCTTCGGGGGCCGGGGCCAACGTCCTGACTTTC	CASSPSGAGANVLTF
TRBJ1-1	-	TRBV7-9	-	TGTGCCAGCAGCTTCGGGGCCCTGGGGACTGAAGCTTTCTTT	CASSFGALGTEAFF
TRBJ2-1	TRBD2	TRBV15	many	TGTGCCACCAGCAGGGGAAGGGCGGGGGGCTACAATGAGCAGTTCTTC	CATSRGRAGGYNEQFF
TRBJ1-2	-	TRBV7-2	-	TGTGCCAGCAGCTTTCTGCGGGGCGTAGAGTTCGGGATCTATGGCTACACCTTC	CASSFLRGVEFGIYGYTF
TRBJ2-1	TRBD1	TRBV19	many	TGTGCCAGTAGTACTTACAGGGGTAATGAGCAGTTCTTC	CASSTYRGNEQFF